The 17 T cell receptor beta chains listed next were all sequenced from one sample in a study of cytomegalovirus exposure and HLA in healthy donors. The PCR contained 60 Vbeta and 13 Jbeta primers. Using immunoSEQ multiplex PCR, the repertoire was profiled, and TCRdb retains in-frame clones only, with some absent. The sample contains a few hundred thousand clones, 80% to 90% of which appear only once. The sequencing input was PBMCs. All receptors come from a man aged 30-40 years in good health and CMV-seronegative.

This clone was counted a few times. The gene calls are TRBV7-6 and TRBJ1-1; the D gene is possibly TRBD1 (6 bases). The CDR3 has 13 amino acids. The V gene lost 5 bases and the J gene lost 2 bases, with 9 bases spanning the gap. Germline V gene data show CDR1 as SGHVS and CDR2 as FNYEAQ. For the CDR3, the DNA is TGTGCCAGCAGCGCGGACAGTAACACTGAAGCTTTCTTT. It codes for CASSADSNTEAFF.

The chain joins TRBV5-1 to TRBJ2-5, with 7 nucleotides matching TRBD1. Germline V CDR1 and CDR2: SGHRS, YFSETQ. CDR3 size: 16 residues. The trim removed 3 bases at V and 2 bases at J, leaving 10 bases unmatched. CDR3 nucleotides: TGCGCCAGCAGCTCGACCTCGACAGGGTGGCAAGAGACCCAGTACTTC. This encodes CASSSTSTGWQETQYF.

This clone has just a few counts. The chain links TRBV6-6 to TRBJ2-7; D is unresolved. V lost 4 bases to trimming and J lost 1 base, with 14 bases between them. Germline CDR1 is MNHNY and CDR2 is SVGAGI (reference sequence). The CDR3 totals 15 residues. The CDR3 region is CASSLERIKSYEQYF. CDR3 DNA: TGTGCCAGCAGTTTGGAGCGCATCAAATCCTACGAGCAGTACTTC.

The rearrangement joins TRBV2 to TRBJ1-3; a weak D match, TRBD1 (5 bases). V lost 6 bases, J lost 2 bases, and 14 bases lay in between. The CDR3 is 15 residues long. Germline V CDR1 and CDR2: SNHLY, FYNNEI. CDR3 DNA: TGTGCCAGCAGGAGTGGGATAGGGGCTGGAAACACCATATATTTT. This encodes CASRSGIGAGNTIYF.

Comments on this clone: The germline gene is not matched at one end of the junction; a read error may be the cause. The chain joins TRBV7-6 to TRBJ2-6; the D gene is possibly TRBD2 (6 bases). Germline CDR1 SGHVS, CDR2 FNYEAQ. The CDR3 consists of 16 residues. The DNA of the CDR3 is TGTGCCAGCAGCTTAGGGAGGGGAGCTGGGGCCAGCGTCCTGACTTTC. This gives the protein CASSLGRGAGASVLTF. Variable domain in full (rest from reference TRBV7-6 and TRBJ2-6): GAGVSQSPRYKVTKRGQDVALRCDPISGHVSLYWYRQALGQGPEFLTYFNYEAQQDKSGLPNDRFSAERPEGSISTLTIQRTEQRDSAMYRCASSLGRGAGASVLTFGAGSRLTVL.

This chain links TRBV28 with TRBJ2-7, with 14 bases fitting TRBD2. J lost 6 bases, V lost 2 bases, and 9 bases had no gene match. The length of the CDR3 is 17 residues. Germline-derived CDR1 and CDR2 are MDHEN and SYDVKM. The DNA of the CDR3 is TGTGCCAGCAGTTTAGGGCTCCAGGGACTAGCGGGGGCCGAGCAGTACTTC. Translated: CASSLGLQGLAGAEQYF.

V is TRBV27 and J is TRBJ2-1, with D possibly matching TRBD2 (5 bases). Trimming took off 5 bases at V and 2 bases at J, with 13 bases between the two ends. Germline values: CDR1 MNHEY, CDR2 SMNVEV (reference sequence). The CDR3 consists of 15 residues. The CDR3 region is CASSSGTLTYNEQFF. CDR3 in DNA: TGTGCCAGCAGTAGCGGCACTCTGACCTACAATGAGCAGTTCTTC.

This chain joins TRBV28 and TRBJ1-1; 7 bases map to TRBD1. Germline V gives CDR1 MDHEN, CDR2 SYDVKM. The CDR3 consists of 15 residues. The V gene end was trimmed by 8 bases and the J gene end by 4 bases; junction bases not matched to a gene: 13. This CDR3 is CASFRTGWLGTEAFF. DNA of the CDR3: TGTGCCAGCTTCAGGACAGGTTGGCTAGGCACTGAAGCTTTCTTT.

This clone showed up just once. DNA for the CDR3: TGTGCCAGCAGTGTCGGGACAGAAAAACTGTTTTTT. It specifies CASSVGTEKLFF. This chain uses TRBV28 with TRBJ1-4, with D maybe TRBD1 (6 bases). V gave up 5 bases and J gave up 8 bases, with 9 bases separating them. The CDR3 is 12 amino acids. Germline CDR1 MDHEN, CDR2 SYDVKM.

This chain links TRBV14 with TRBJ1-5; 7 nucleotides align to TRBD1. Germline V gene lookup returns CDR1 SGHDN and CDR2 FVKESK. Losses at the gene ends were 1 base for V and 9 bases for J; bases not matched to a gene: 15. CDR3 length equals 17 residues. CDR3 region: CASSQGSTGRIRRPQHF. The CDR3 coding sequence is TGTGCCAGCAGCCAAGGTTCGACAGGGAGGATTCGGCGGCCCCAGCATTTT. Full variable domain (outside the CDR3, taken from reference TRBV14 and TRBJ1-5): EAGVTQFPSHSVIEKGQTVTLRCDPISGHDNLYWYRRVMGKEIKFLLHFVKESKQDESGMPNNRFLAERTGGTYSTLKVQPAELEDSGVYFCASSQGSTGRIRRPQHFGDGTRLSIL.

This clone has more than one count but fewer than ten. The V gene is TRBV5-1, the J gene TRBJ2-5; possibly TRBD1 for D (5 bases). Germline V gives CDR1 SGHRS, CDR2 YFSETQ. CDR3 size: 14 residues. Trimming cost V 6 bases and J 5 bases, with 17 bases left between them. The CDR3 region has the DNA TGCGCCAGCAAGGGCGGAAGGTCAGGGGAGACCCAGTACTTC. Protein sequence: CASKGGRSGETQYF.

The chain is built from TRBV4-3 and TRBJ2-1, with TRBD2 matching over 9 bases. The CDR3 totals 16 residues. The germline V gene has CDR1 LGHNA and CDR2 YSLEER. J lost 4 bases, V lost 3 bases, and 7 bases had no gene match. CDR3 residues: CASSQVGTSRYNEQFF. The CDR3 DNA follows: TGCGCCAGCAGCCAGGTAGGGACTAGCAGGTACAATGAGCAGTTCTTC.

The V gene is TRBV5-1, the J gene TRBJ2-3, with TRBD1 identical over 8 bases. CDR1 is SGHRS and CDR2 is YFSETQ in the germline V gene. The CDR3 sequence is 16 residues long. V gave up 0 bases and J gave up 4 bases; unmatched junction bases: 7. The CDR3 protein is CASSLGQGRGPDTQYF. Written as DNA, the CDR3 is TGCGCCAGCAGCTTGGGACAGGGGAGAGGTCCAGATACGCAGTATTTT.

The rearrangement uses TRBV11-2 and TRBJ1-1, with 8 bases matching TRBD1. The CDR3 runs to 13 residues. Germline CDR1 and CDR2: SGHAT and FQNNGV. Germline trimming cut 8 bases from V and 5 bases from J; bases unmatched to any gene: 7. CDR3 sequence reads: CASGDRGGTEAFF. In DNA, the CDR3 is TGTGCCAGCGGCGACAGGGGAGGGACTGAAGCTTTCTTT.

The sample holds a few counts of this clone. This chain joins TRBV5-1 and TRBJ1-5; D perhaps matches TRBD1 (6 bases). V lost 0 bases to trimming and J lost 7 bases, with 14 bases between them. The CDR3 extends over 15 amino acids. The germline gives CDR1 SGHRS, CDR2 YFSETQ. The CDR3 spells CASSLDRAAGQPQHF. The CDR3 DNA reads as TGCGCCAGCAGCTTGGACAGGGCCGCAGGACAGCCCCAGCATTTT.

The CDR3 DNA reads as TGTGCCAGCAGCCAAGATCAAGGCCCAGGACAGCACACCCGTGACACAGATACGCAGTATTTT. Its translation is CASSQDQGPGQHTRDTDTQYF. V and J are TRBV4-2 and TRBJ2-3; tentatively, D is TRBD1 (6 bases). Germline-derived CDR1 and CDR2 are LGHNA and YNFKEQ. Trimming took off 0 bases at V and 2 bases at J, with 27 bases between the two ends. The CDR3 totals 21 residues.

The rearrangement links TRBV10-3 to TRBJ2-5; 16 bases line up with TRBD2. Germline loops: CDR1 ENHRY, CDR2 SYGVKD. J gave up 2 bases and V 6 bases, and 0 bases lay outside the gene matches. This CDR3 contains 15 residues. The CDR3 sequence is CAIRGLAGGQETQYF. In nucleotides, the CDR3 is TGTGCCATCAGGGGACTAGCGGGGGGGCAAGAGACCCAGTACTTC.